The TCR beta chain under discussion was sequenced for a study of T cells in tuberculosis. Time point defined: new active TB diagnosis, blood taken before or within 7 days of starting treatment. CDR3 length: 12 amino acids. Germline loops: CDR1 PRHDT, CDR2 FYEKMQ (reference sequence). The ends were cut back, 4 bases at V and 1 base at J, with 4 bases in the middle. Some clones are missing from TCRdb's copy, which holds only in-frame ones; the method was immunoSEQ multiplex PCR. Of about 34,000 clones listed, 93% are singletons. The chain recombines TRBV13 with TRBJ1-1; no reliable D call. The TCR originated in an adult with tuberculosis. The specimen was PBMCs, collected at tuberculosis diagnosis. The CDR3 region has the DNA TGTGCCAGCAGCTGGCAGAACACTGAAGCTTTCTTT. This translates into CASSWQNTEAFF.